These T cell receptor beta chains were read from a single sample in a study of T cells and copy number aberrations in small-cell lung cancer. The assay was immunoSEQ multiplex PCR, and TCRdb's table has in-frame clones only and misses some. The sample shows 2,500 to 3,000 clones, approximately 86% of them seen only once. Source material: normal tissue next to the tumor. These receptor sequences come from a man aged 65-85 years with small cell lung cancer. CDR3s include the opening cysteine and the closing phenylalanine or tryptophan. D genes are given only for firm matches. Some rows have no size entry. The others give once, few or many, or a class for an expanded clone.

J: TRBJ1-5; D: NA; size: NA; V: TRBV23-1; DNA: TGCGCCAGCACTCACCCGACAAGGCCTTCGTGTCAGCCCCAGCATTTT; CDR3: CASTHPTRPSCQPQHF
J: TRBJ2-3; D: TRBD1; size: NA; V: TRBV9; DNA: TGTGCCAGCAGCGTAGAAGGGACAGGGTTAGATACGCAGTATTTT; CDR3: CASSVEGTGLDTQYF
J: TRBJ1-2; D: NA; size: NA; V: TRBV5-6; DNA: TGTGCCAGCAGCTTGGGAGGTAACTATGGCTACACCTTC; CDR3: CASSLGGNYGYTF
J: TRBJ1-1; D: NA; size: NA; V: TRBV6-4; DNA: TGTGCCAGCAGTGACTCGGCGACAAGGGACACTGAAGCTTTCTTT; CDR3: CASSDSATRDTEAFF
J: TRBJ2-1; D: NA; size: large; V: TRBV9; DNA: TGTGCCAGCAGCGTAGCTACAGGCCGGGGTGAGCAGTTCTTC; CDR3: CASSVATGRGEQFF
J: TRBJ2-5; D: NA; size: NA; V: TRBV12-5; DNA: TGTGCTAGTAGTTTGGTAGAGGGAGAGACCCAGTACTTC; CDR3: CASSLVEGETQYF
J: TRBJ2-1; D: TRBD1; size: NA; V: TRBV5-1; DNA: TGCGCCAGCAGCTCCGGGACAGGGAGGGATGAGCAGTTCTTC; CDR3: CASSSGTGRDEQFF
J: TRBJ2-7; D: TRBD1; size: NA; V: TRBV5-1; DNA: TGCGCCAGCAGCCCCGACAGGGGGATATACGAGCAGTACTTC; CDR3: CASSPDRGIYEQYF
J: TRBJ2-1; D: TRBD2; size: NA; V: TRBV4-1; DNA: TGCGCCAGCAGCCAAGCCGGGACTAGCCCTTACAATGAGCAGTTCTTC; CDR3: CASSQAGTSPYNEQFF
J: TRBJ2-1; D: TRBD2; size: once; V: TRBV18; DNA: TGTGCCAGCTCACCAAGACGGACTAGCGAGTACAATGAGCAGTTCTTC; CDR3: CASSPRRTSEYNEQFF
J: TRBJ2-7; D: NA; size: NA; V: TRBV6-5; DNA: TGTGCCAGCAGGGGTGATGGAGCCGGATCCTACGAGCAGTACTTC; CDR3: CASRGDGAGSYEQYF
J: TRBJ1-6; D: NA; size: NA; V: TRBV9; DNA: TGTGCCAGTAGCGTAGGACAGAACCAAGCACCCCTCCACTTT; CDR3: CASSVGQNQAPLHF
J: TRBJ2-3; D: TRBD1; size: NA; V: TRBV11-2; DNA: TGTGCCAGCACTCCCTCGGGACAGATACCCACAGATACGCAGTATTTT; CDR3: CASTPSGQIPTDTQYF
J: TRBJ1-6; D: TRBD1; size: NA; V: TRBV10-3; DNA: TGTGCCATCAGGGAAGGACAGGCTAATAATTCACCCCTCCACTTT; CDR3: CAIREGQANNSPLHF
J: TRBJ2-5; D: TRBD2; size: few; V: TRBV9; DNA: TGTGCCAGCAGCGTAGAGGAGACTAGCGGGATAGAGACCCAGTACTTC; CDR3: CASSVEETSGIETQYF
J: TRBJ2-2; D: NA; size: NA; V: TRBV5-1; DNA: TGCGCCAGCAGCACCAGGGTCCTCGACACCGGGGAGCTGTTTTTT; CDR3: CASSTRVLDTGELFF
J: TRBJ2-2; D: NA; size: NA; V: TRBV10-2; DNA: TGCGCCAGCAGGCAGTCTGCGATTACAAACACCGGGGAGCTGTTTTTT; CDR3: CASRQSAITNTGELFF
J: TRBJ2-6; D: NA; size: NA; V: TRBV5-1; DNA: TGCGCCAGCAGATTACAGGGCTCCGGGGCCAACGTCCTGACTTTC; CDR3: CASRLQGSGANVLTF
J: TRBJ1-5; D: NA; size: NA; V: TRBV5-6; DNA: TGTGCCAGCAGCTTGGCCGGGGGGAACCAGCCCCAGCATTTT; CDR3: CASSLAGGNQPQHF
J: TRBJ2-7; D: TRBD1; size: NA; V: TRBV28; DNA: TGTGCCAGCAGTCTGGGGACAGAAATCTACGAGCAGTACTTC; CDR3: CASSLGTEIYEQYF
J: TRBJ2-6; D: NA; size: NA; V: TRBV4-3; DNA: TGCGCCAGCAGCCCGGAGGAAGACGTCACAAAGTCGGGCCAACTCCTGACTTTC; CDR3: CASSPEEDVTKSGQLLTF
J: TRBJ2-7; D: TRBD1; size: NA; V: TRBV30; DNA: TGTGCCTGGGTGGCGAGGGGGCGACGTAATGGCGAGCAGTACTTC; CDR3: CAWVARGRRNGEQYF
J: TRBJ2-3; D: NA; size: NA; V: TRBV11-2; DNA: TGTGCCAGCAGCTTATTCGCTCGCACAGATACGCAGTATTTT; CDR3: CASSLFARTDTQYF
J: TRBJ2-5; D: TRBD1; size: NA; V: TRBV19; DNA: TGTGCCAGTACCCCGGGACAGGCCCCCCAAGAGACCCAGTACTTC; CDR3: CASTPGQAPQETQYF
J: TRBJ1-2; D: TRBD1; size: once; V: TRBV25-1; DNA: TGTGCCAGCAGTGAATATCGGGTGGACAGGGGCAGTGGCTACACCTTC; CDR3: CASSEYRVDRGSGYTF
J: TRBJ2-6; D: NA; size: NA; V: TRBV29-1; DNA: TGCAGCGTTGCAAGCAGAAGCATACAAAGTCGGGCCAACGTCCTGACTTTC; CDR3: CSVASRSIQSRANVLTF
J: TRBJ2-5; D: NA; size: NA; V: TRBV5-8; DNA: TGTGCCAGCAGCTTGATTAAAGAGACCCAGTACTTC; CDR3: CASSLIKETQYF
J: TRBJ2-3; D: NA; size: NA; V: TRBV6-4; DNA: TGTGCCAGCAGCCAGGGTACTGGAGATACGCAGTATTTT; CDR3: CASSQGTGDTQYF
J: TRBJ1-2; D: NA; size: NA; V: TRBV30; DNA: TGTGCCTGGAGTTCGACGACCGGAGGCTACACCTTC; CDR3: CAWSSTTGGYTF
J: TRBJ2-5; D: NA; size: NA; V: TRBV6-5; DNA: TGTGCCAGCAATAGGGGACTGGGATCGGAGACCCAGTACTTC; CDR3: CASNRGLGSETQYF
J: TRBJ1-2; D: NA; size: NA; V: TRBV25-1; DNA: TGTGCCAGCAGTGAATATATTCGGCAGCTACATGGCTACACCTTC; CDR3: CASSEYIRQLHGYTF
J: TRBJ2-5; D: NA; size: NA; V: TRBV7-3; DNA: TGTGCCAGCAGCTTAGGGGGGGCGAGGGAGACCCAGTACTTC; CDR3: CASSLGGARETQYF
J: TRBJ1-2; D: NA; size: NA; V: TRBV5-6; DNA: TGTGCCAGCAGCTTGCGTGGGAGCCTCCGAGCTAACTATGGCTACACCTTC; CDR3: CASSLRGSLRANYGYTF
J: TRBJ1-5; D: NA; size: NA; V: TRBV28; DNA: TGTGCCAGCAGTTTATCAGGGAATGGTCAGCCCCAGCATTTT; CDR3: CASSLSGNGQPQHF
J: TRBJ1-3; D: NA; size: once; V: TRBV29-1; DNA: TGCAGCGTTGAGCCCGAGATCCCTGGAAACACCATATATTTT; CDR3: CSVEPEIPGNTIYF
J: TRBJ2-3; D: NA; size: few; V: TRBV6-5; DNA: TGTGCCTCGGAGACGGCGGGGGCCGGCACAGATACGCAGTATTTT; CDR3: CASETAGAGTDTQYF
J: TRBJ2-2; D: NA; size: NA; V: TRBV18; DNA: TGTGCCAGCTCACCACCCCGACCCACCGGGGAGCTGTTTTTT; CDR3: CASSPPRPTGELFF
J: TRBJ2-7; D: NA; size: NA; V: TRBV19; DNA: TGTGCCAGTACCGACAGTGTCTCCTACGAGCAGTACTTC; CDR3: CASTDSVSYEQYF
J: TRBJ1-5; D: NA; size: few; V: TRBV11-2; DNA: TGTGCCAGCAGCGATTCATATAGCAATCAGCCCCAGCATTTT; CDR3: CASSDSYSNQPQHF
J: TRBJ2-6; D: NA; size: NA; V: TRBV7-9; DNA: TGTGCCAGCAGCTTAAACCTCGACAGCAGACCCTCTGGGGCCAACGTCCTGACTTTC; CDR3: CASSLNLDSRPSGANVLTF
J: TRBJ2-3; D: NA; size: NA; V: TRBV7-3; DNA: TGTGCCAGCAGCTTAAATAGGGGAGGAGATACGCAGTATTTT; CDR3: CASSLNRGGDTQYF
J: TRBJ1-1; D: NA; size: NA; V: TRBV7-8; DNA: TGTGCCAGCAGCTTAATGAGGGACACTGAAGCTTTCTTT; CDR3: CASSLMRDTEAFF
J: TRBJ2-2; D: NA; size: NA; V: TRBV19; DNA: TGTGCCAGTATCTTGGACCGCACCGGGGAGCTGTTTTTT; CDR3: CASILDRTGELFF